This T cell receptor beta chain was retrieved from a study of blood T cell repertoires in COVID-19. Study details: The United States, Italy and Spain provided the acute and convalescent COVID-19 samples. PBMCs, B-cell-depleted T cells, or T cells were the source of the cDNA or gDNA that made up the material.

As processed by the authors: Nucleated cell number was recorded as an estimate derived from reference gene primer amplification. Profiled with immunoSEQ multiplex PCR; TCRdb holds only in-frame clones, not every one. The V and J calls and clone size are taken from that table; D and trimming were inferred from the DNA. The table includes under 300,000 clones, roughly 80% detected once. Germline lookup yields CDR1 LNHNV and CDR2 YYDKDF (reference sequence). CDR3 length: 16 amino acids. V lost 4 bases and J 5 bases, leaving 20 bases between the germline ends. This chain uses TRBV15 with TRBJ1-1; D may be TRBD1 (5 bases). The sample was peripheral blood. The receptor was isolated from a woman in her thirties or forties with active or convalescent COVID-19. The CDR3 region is CATSKERQGLRTEAFF. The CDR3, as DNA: TGTGCCACCAGCAAGGAACGGCAGGGTCTGAGGACTGAAGCTTTCTTT.